Listed below are T cell receptor beta chains from one sample, sequenced in a study of blood T cell repertoires in COVID-19. Profiled with immunoSEQ multiplex PCR; TCRdb holds only in-frame clones, not every one. This repertoire shows 45,000 to 70,000 clones, around 79% found once; its top ten account for roughly a sixth. Material: peripheral blood. The receptors here all came from a woman aged 45-65 years with active or convalescent COVID-19. The CDR3 runs from the conserved cysteine through the conserved F or W. The order of the fields is CDR3 DNA, CDR3 protein, J gene, D gene, V gene, clone size. The D gene is left open where the match is weak. Size is omitted from some rows. Given values are once, few, many or a class for expanded clones.

CDR3nt: TGCGCCAGCAGCCCGGGGGCAGGGAGGGGCAACTATGGCTACACCTTC; CDR3aa: CASSPGAGRGNYGYTF; j_gene: TRBJ1-2; d_gene: NA; v_gene: TRBV5-1; abundance: NA
CDR3nt: TGTGCCAGCAGCTTGTCAGGGTCCACCGGGGAGCTGTTTTTT; CDR3aa: CASSLSGSTGELFF; j_gene: TRBJ2-2; d_gene: NA; v_gene: TRBV5-6; abundance: NA
CDR3nt: TGCGCCAGCAGCTTCCAGTTATCCTCTGGGGCCAACGTCCTGACTTTC; CDR3aa: CASSFQLSSGANVLTF; j_gene: TRBJ2-6; d_gene: NA; v_gene: TRBV5-1; abundance: NA
CDR3nt: TGTGCCAGCTCACCGGAAGTCGGAGGGAATGAAGCTTTCTTT; CDR3aa: CASSPEVGGNEAFF; j_gene: TRBJ1-1; d_gene: NA; v_gene: TRBV18; abundance: NA
CDR3nt: TGTGCCACCAGTGATTTGCCGGGGATTGAACTAGCGGGAGGACTATGGAACACCGGGGAGCTGTTTTTT; CDR3aa: CATSDLPGIELAGGLWNTGELFF; j_gene: TRBJ2-2; d_gene: TRBD2; v_gene: TRBV24-1; abundance: NA
CDR3nt: TGTGCCAGCAGCCCATTGTATAGGTTGGCGGTACGTGAGACCCAGTACTTC; CDR3aa: CASSPLYRLAVRETQYF; j_gene: TRBJ2-5; d_gene: NA; v_gene: TRBV3-1/TRBV3-2; abundance: NA
CDR3nt: TGCGCCAGCAGTTTTTTTACTCCGGGACAGGGGGCTGGGGAGCTGTTTTTT; CDR3aa: CASSFFTPGQGAGELFF; j_gene: TRBJ2-2; d_gene: TRBD1; v_gene: TRBV10-1; abundance: NA
CDR3nt: TGTGCCAGCAGCTTAGCGGCGGGAGGGCCTTTTTCAGAGACCCAGTACTTC; CDR3aa: CASSLAAGGPFSETQYF; j_gene: TRBJ2-5; d_gene: TRBD2; v_gene: TRBV7-9; abundance: once
CDR3nt: TGTGCCAGCAGCCAAGATTTAAAGCGGCAAGAGACCCAGTACTTC; CDR3aa: CASSQDLKRQETQYF; j_gene: TRBJ2-5; d_gene: NA; v_gene: TRBV3-1/TRBV3-2; abundance: NA
CDR3nt: TGTGCCAGTAGTAGACAGGGGAACGGGGAGCAGTACTTC; CDR3aa: CASSRQGNGEQYF; j_gene: TRBJ2-7; d_gene: TRBD1; v_gene: TRBV19; abundance: few
CDR3nt: TGTGCCTGGAGTCTAAATCTTAACTATGGCTACACCTTC; CDR3aa: CAWSLNLNYGYTF; j_gene: TRBJ1-2; d_gene: NA; v_gene: TRBV30; abundance: NA
CDR3nt: TGTGCCAGCAGCGTGGACAGGAGGAACACTGAAGCTTTCTTT; CDR3aa: CASSVDRRNTEAFF; j_gene: TRBJ1-1; d_gene: TRBD1; v_gene: TRBV5-8; abundance: NA
CDR3nt: TGCGCCAGCAGCGCAATAGCGGGAGGGCCCCACAATGAGCAGTTCTTC; CDR3aa: CASSAIAGGPHNEQFF; j_gene: TRBJ2-1; d_gene: TRBD2; v_gene: TRBV5-1; abundance: NA
CDR3nt: TGTGCCAGCTTGACCGGGACAATGAACACCGGGGAGCTGTTTTTT; CDR3aa: CASLTGTMNTGELFF; j_gene: TRBJ2-2; d_gene: NA; v_gene: TRBV18; abundance: few
CDR3nt: TGTGCCAGCAACCCGACAGGCTCTGGAAACACCATATATTTT; CDR3aa: CASNPTGSGNTIYF; j_gene: TRBJ1-3; d_gene: NA; v_gene: TRBV6-2/TRBV6-3; abundance: NA
CDR3nt: TGTGCCAGCAGCCAAGGGACAGGGGCCTACAATGAGCAGTTCTTC; CDR3aa: CASSQGTGAYNEQFF; j_gene: TRBJ2-1; d_gene: TRBD1; v_gene: TRBV16; abundance: few
CDR3nt: TGTGCCAGCAGTTACGGACTAGCGGCCTACAATGAGCAGTTCTTC; CDR3aa: CASSYGLAAYNEQFF; j_gene: TRBJ2-1; d_gene: TRBD2; v_gene: TRBV6-5; abundance: NA
CDR3nt: TGTGCCAGCAGCCCCTTACAGGCCGGCACAGATACGCAGTATTTT; CDR3aa: CASSPLQAGTDTQYF; j_gene: TRBJ2-3; d_gene: NA; v_gene: TRBV9; abundance: NA
CDR3nt: TGCGCCAGCAGTGAAACCCAGGATGGCTACACCTTC; CDR3aa: CASSETQDGYTF; j_gene: TRBJ1-2; d_gene: NA; v_gene: TRBV10-2; abundance: NA
CDR3nt: TGTGCCAGCAGTTCGGGTTCACCCCTCCACTTT; CDR3aa: CASSSGSPLHF; j_gene: TRBJ1-6; d_gene: NA; v_gene: TRBV12-3/TRBV12-4; abundance: few
CDR3nt: TGTGCCTGGAGCATCAAGGGAGGAGACGAGCAGTACTTC; CDR3aa: CAWSIKGGDEQYF; j_gene: TRBJ2-7; d_gene: NA; v_gene: TRBV30; abundance: NA
CDR3nt: TGTGCCTGGAGCCCAGAGAACACTGAAGCTTTCTTT; CDR3aa: CAWSPENTEAFF; j_gene: TRBJ1-1; d_gene: NA; v_gene: TRBV30; abundance: NA
CDR3nt: TGTGCCAGCAGCTTAGGGGACAGGGACGGGGGCTACACCTTC; CDR3aa: CASSLGDRDGGYTF; j_gene: TRBJ1-2; d_gene: TRBD1; v_gene: TRBV11-2; abundance: NA
CDR3nt: TGTGCCAGCTCACCCATGTCGGGGACTAATGAAAAACTGTTTTTT; CDR3aa: CASSPMSGTNEKLFF; j_gene: TRBJ1-4; d_gene: NA; v_gene: TRBV18; abundance: NA
CDR3nt: TGCGCCAGCAGCATCGGGACAGGGGCAACTAATGAAAAACTGTTTTTT; CDR3aa: CASSIGTGATNEKLFF; j_gene: TRBJ1-4; d_gene: TRBD1; v_gene: TRBV5-1; abundance: NA
CDR3nt: TGTGCCAGCAGTACCCAAATAGCGGGAGACTCTGGGGCCAACGTCCTGACTTTC; CDR3aa: CASSTQIAGDSGANVLTF; j_gene: TRBJ2-6; d_gene: TRBD2; v_gene: TRBV6-2/TRBV6-3; abundance: NA
CDR3nt: TGTGCCAGCAGCTTAGCCCCCAGGGGCTCTGGAAACACCATATATTTT; CDR3aa: CASSLAPRGSGNTIYF; j_gene: TRBJ1-3; d_gene: NA; v_gene: TRBV7-2; abundance: NA
CDR3nt: TGTGCTAGTGGTTTGGGGGGGACAGGGGGCGCGGACACTGAAGCTTTCTTT; CDR3aa: CASGLGGTGGADTEAFF; j_gene: TRBJ1-1; d_gene: TRBD1; v_gene: TRBV12-5; abundance: NA
CDR3nt: TGCGCCAGCAGTCAATCGGCCAGGGACCAAGAGACCCAGTACTTC; CDR3aa: CASSQSARDQETQYF; j_gene: TRBJ2-5; d_gene: NA; v_gene: TRBV23-1; abundance: once
CDR3nt: TGCGCCAGCAGCCTCAGTGGTGCGGAGTTCTACAATGAGCAGTTCTTC; CDR3aa: CASSLSGAEFYNEQFF; j_gene: TRBJ2-1; d_gene: NA; v_gene: TRBV4-1; abundance: NA
CDR3nt: TGTGCCTGGAGCCTTGGTGGGAGAAGTTACTCACCCCTCCACTTT; CDR3aa: CAWSLGGRSYSPLHF; j_gene: TRBJ1-6; d_gene: NA; v_gene: TRBV30; abundance: few
CDR3nt: TGTGCCAGCAGTGAAGCGCTTCAGGGGGCAGAGGAAAAACTGTTTTTT; CDR3aa: CASSEALQGAEEKLFF; j_gene: TRBJ1-4; d_gene: TRBD1; v_gene: TRBV2; abundance: NA
CDR3nt: TGCGCCAGCAGCTTGACAGGGACCACGAATCAGCCCCAGCATTTT; CDR3aa: CASSLTGTTNQPQHF; j_gene: TRBJ1-5; d_gene: NA; v_gene: TRBV5-1; abundance: NA
CDR3nt: TGTGCCACCTCTGAGGACAGTAATCAGCCCCAGCATTTT; CDR3aa: CATSEDSNQPQHF; j_gene: TRBJ1-5; d_gene: NA; v_gene: TRBV24-1; abundance: NA
CDR3nt: TGTGCCAGCAGCTCCCAATCCGATACAGGGCCCACCTTC; CDR3aa: CASSSQSDTGPTF; j_gene: TRBJ1-2; d_gene: NA; v_gene: TRBV11-2; abundance: NA
CDR3nt: TGTGCCAGCAGCCCTCAGACAGGGAGAGGTACCGGGGAGCTGTTTTTT; CDR3aa: CASSPQTGRGTGELFF; j_gene: TRBJ2-2; d_gene: TRBD1; v_gene: TRBV3-1/TRBV3-2; abundance: NA
CDR3nt: TGTGCCATCAGTGGGACTTACCAAGAGACCCAGTACTTC; CDR3aa: CAISGTYQETQYF; j_gene: TRBJ2-5; d_gene: NA; v_gene: TRBV10-3; abundance: few
CDR3nt: TGTGCCAGCAGCGAGCAAGATCAGCCCCAGCATTTT; CDR3aa: CASSEQDQPQHF; j_gene: TRBJ1-5; d_gene: NA; v_gene: TRBV28; abundance: NA
CDR3nt: TGTGCCAGCAGGGCGACAGGGAGGAAACTGTTTTTT; CDR3aa: CASRATGRKLFF; j_gene: TRBJ1-4; d_gene: TRBD1; v_gene: TRBV6-5; abundance: NA
CDR3nt: TGTGCCAGCAGCTTAGCCCTGACAGGTGGAGGAGATACGCAGTATTTT; CDR3aa: CASSLALTGGGDTQYF; j_gene: TRBJ2-3; d_gene: NA; v_gene: TRBV7-9; abundance: NA
CDR3nt: TGTGCCAGCAGCCAAGGGAATACAGGGGGCCTCTTCTTT; CDR3aa: CASSQGNTGGLFF; j_gene: TRBJ1-1; d_gene: TRBD1; v_gene: TRBV3-1/TRBV3-2; abundance: NA
CDR3nt: TGTGCCAGCAGCTTACAGGGAGGCGTCACTGAAGCTTTCTTT; CDR3aa: CASSLQGGVTEAFF; j_gene: TRBJ1-1; d_gene: NA; v_gene: TRBV11-2; abundance: NA
CDR3nt: TGTGCCAGCAGCTCGACAGCAGACTTGGACAATGAGCAGTTCTTC; CDR3aa: CASSSTADLDNEQFF; j_gene: TRBJ2-1; d_gene: NA; v_gene: TRBV13; abundance: NA
CDR3nt: TGTGCCAGCAGTGAACTGGCAGGGGGCGGCACTGAAGCTTTCTTT; CDR3aa: CASSELAGGGTEAFF; j_gene: TRBJ1-1; d_gene: TRBD1; v_gene: TRBV6-1; abundance: NA
CDR3nt: TGTGCCAGCAGTTCCATACTAGTTTCCAATGAGCAGTTCTTC; CDR3aa: CASSSILVSNEQFF; j_gene: TRBJ2-1; d_gene: NA; v_gene: TRBV6-6; abundance: NA
CDR3nt: TGTGCCAGCACCGAAGGGTACAGGGGAGAGAACTATGGCTACACCTTC; CDR3aa: CASTEGYRGENYGYTF; j_gene: TRBJ1-2; d_gene: TRBD1; v_gene: TRBV28; abundance: NA
CDR3nt: TGTGCCTGGAGTGTACCGGACAAGAACACTGAAGCTTTCTTT; CDR3aa: CAWSVPDKNTEAFF; j_gene: TRBJ1-1; d_gene: NA; v_gene: TRBV30; abundance: NA
CDR3nt: TGTGCCATCAGCGCAGTCGGGGGATCCTACAATGAGCAGTTCTTC; CDR3aa: CAISAVGGSYNEQFF; j_gene: TRBJ2-1; d_gene: NA; v_gene: TRBV10-3; abundance: few
CDR3nt: TGTGCCGGGACAGTCTCTTTTGATAACTATGGCTACACCTTC; CDR3aa: CAGTVSFDNYGYTF; j_gene: TRBJ1-2; d_gene: TRBD1; v_gene: TRBV30; abundance: few
CDR3nt: TGTGCCAGCAGTCAAACCCCCAGGGGGCTGATCGGCTACACCTTC; CDR3aa: CASSQTPRGLIGYTF; j_gene: TRBJ1-2; d_gene: TRBD1; v_gene: TRBV27; abundance: once
CDR3nt: TGTGCCAGCAGGCGGGACAGGGGAAATTCACCCCTCCACTTT; CDR3aa: CASRRDRGNSPLHF; j_gene: TRBJ1-6; d_gene: TRBD1; v_gene: TRBV6-5; abundance: few
CDR3nt: TGTGCCACCAGTTTACCGGGACTCGCCACCGGGGAGCTGTTTTTT; CDR3aa: CATSLPGLATGELFF; j_gene: TRBJ2-2; d_gene: NA; v_gene: TRBV24-1; abundance: few
CDR3nt: TGTGCCAGCTCACCTGTTTATCGACAGGGCACCTACAATGAGCAGTTCTTC; CDR3aa: CASSPVYRQGTYNEQFF; j_gene: TRBJ2-1; d_gene: TRBD1; v_gene: TRBV18; abundance: NA
CDR3nt: TGTGCCAGCAGCTTTGAACGGGGACTGTCTTCCTACGAGCAGTACTTC; CDR3aa: CASSFERGLSSYEQYF; j_gene: TRBJ2-7; d_gene: NA; v_gene: TRBV7-8; abundance: once
CDR3nt: TGTGCCAGCAGCTCGGACATCGAATACAATGAGCAGTTCTTC; CDR3aa: CASSSDIEYNEQFF; j_gene: TRBJ2-1; d_gene: NA; v_gene: TRBV5-6; abundance: NA